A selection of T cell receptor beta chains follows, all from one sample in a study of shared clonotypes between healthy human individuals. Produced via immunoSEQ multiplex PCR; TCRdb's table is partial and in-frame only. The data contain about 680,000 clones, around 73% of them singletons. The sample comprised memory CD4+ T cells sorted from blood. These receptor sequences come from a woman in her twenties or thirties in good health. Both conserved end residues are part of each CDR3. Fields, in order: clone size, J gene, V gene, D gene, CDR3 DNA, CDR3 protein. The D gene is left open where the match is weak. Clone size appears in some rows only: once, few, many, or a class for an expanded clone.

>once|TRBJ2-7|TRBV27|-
TGTGCCAGCAGTTTATGGGCAGTTCCCTACGAGCAGTACTTC
CASSLWAVPYEQYF
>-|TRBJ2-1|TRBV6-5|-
TGTGCCAGCAGTCGACAGAACTACAATGAGCAGTTCTTC
CASSRQNYNEQFF
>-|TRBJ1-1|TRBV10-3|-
TGTGCCACCCGCTACAGGGAGCTGAACACTGAAGCTTTCTTT
CATRYRELNTEAFF
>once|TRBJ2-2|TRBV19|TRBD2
TGTGCCAGTAGTATCAGCGGGAGGTTCGGGGAGCTGTTTTTT
CASSISGRFGELFF
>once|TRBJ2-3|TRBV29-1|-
TGCAGCACAAGTCGGGATGATACGCAGTATTTT
CSTSRDDTQYF
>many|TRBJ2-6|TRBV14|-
TGTGCCAGCAGCCTCCGACGGGCTGGCTCCTCGGGGGCCAACGTCCTGACTTTC
CASSLRRAGSSGANVLTF
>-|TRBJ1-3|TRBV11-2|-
TGTGCCAGCAGAAAAATCCGGGGGCGGACTGGAAACACCATATATTTT
CASRKIRGRTGNTIYF
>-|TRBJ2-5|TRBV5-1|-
TGCGCCAGCAGCTTGGATAGACCCCAAGAGACCCAGTACTTC
CASSLDRPQETQYF
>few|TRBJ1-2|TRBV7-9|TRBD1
TGTGCCAGCAGCTTCCTACGGACAGGGAGCTATGGCTACACCTTC
CASSFLRTGSYGYTF
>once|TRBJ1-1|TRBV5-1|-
TGCGCCAGCAGCTTTTCGGAGAACACTGAAGCTTTCTTT
CASSFSENTEAFF
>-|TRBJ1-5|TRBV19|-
TGTGCCAGTAGTACTCCCCGGGTGGGATTCAGATGGAGCAATCAGCCCCAGCATTTT
CASSTPRVGFRWSNQPQHF